The table lists the clone carrying this T cell receptor beta chain with a few counts. This sample is drawn from a study of cytomegalovirus exposure and HLA in healthy donors. This CDR3 has 15 amino acids. The V gene's germline CDR1 is SGHTA and CDR2 FQGTGA. J gave up 5 bases and V 3 bases, and 5 bases lay outside the gene matches. Primers included in the PCR were 60 Vbeta and 13 Jbeta primers. Data came from immunoSEQ multiplex PCR; TCRdb stores just in-frame clones and leaves some out. The data show approximately 150,000 clones, 80% seen once. Sequencing was done on a sample of PBMCs. The genes are TRBV7-3 and TRBJ2-5; 11 positions match TRBD2. The clonotype originates from a man aged 25-45 years in good health and CMV-seronegative. In nucleotides, the CDR3 is TGTGCCAGCAGCTTCCTAGCGGGAGGTGGGGAGACCCAGTACTTC. This codes for CASSFLAGGGETQYF.